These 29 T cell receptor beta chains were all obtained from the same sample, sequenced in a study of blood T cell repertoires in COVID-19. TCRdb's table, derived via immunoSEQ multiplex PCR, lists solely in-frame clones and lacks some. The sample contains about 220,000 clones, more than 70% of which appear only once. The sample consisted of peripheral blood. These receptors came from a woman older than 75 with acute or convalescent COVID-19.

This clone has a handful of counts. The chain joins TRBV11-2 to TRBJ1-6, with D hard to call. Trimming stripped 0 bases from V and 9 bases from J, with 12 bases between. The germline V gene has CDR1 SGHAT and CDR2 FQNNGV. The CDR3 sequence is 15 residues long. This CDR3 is CASSLEAGLGSPLHF. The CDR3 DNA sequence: TGTGCCAGCAGCTTAGAAGCGGGTTTGGGTTCACCCCTCCACTTT.

The CDR3 sequence is CASSPSGVAQYF. CDR3 DNA sequence: TGTGCCAGCAGCCCCTCAGGGGTGGCGCAGTATTTT. The chain links TRBV7-9 to TRBJ2-3; tentative D call: TRBD1 (6 bases). CDR1 is SEHNR and CDR2 is FQNEAQ in the germline V gene (reference sequence). Trimming stripped 5 bases from V and 10 bases from J, with 13 bases between. The CDR3 sequence is 12 residues long.

The DNA for the CDR3 is TGTGCCAGCAGCCAACCCGGGACAGTTGGCACCGGGGAGCTGTTTTTT. Protein sequence: CASSQPGTVGTGELFF. The rearrangement links TRBV3-1 (or the pseudogene TRBV3-2) to TRBJ2-2; the match to TRBD1 covers 7 bases. The CDR3 loop spans 16 amino acids. Trimming removed 2 bases from V and 4 bases from J; junction bases left unmatched: 7. The V gene's germline CDR1 is LGHDT and CDR2 YNNKEL (reference sequence).

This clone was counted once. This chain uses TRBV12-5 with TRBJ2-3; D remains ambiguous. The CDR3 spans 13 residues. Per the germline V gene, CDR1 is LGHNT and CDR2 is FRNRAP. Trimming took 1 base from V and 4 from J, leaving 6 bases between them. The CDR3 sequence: CASGLEPADTQYF. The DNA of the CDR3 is TGTGCTAGTGGTTTGGAGCCCGCAGATACGCAGTATTTT. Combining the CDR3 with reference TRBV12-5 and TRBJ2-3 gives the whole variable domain DARVTQTPRHKVTEMGQEVTMRCQPILGHNTVFWYRQTMMQGLELLAYFRNRAPLDDSGMPKDRFSAEMPDATLATLKIQPSEPRDSAVYFCASGLEPADTQYFGPGTRLTVL.

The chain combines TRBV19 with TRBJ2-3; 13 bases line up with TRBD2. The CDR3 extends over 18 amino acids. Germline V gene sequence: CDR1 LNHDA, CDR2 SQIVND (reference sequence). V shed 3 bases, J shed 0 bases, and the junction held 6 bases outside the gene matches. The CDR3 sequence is CASSIGLAGASSTDTQYF. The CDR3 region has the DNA TGTGCCAGTAGTATTGGACTAGCGGGGGCCTCTAGCACAGATACGCAGTATTTT.

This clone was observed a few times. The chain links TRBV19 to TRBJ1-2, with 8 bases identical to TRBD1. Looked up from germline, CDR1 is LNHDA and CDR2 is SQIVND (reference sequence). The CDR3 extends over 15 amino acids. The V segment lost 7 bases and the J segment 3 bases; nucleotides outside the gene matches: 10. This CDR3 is CASTSGQGYYYGYTF. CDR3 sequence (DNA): TGTGCCAGTACTTCTGGACAGGGATATTACTATGGCTACACCTTC.

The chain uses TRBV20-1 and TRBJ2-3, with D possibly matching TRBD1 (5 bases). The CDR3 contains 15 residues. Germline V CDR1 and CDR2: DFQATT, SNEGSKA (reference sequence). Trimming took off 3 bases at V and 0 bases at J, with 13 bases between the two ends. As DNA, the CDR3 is TGCAGTGCTAGTTGGCGACAGCAAAGCACAGATACGCAGTATTTT. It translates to CSASWRQQSTDTQYF.

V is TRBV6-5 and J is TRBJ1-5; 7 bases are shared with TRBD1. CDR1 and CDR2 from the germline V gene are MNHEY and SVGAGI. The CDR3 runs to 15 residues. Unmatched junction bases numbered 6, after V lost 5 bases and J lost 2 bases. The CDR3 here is CASSTDREGNQPQHF. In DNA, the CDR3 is TGTGCCAGCAGTACTGACAGGGAGGGCAATCAGCCCCAGCATTTT.

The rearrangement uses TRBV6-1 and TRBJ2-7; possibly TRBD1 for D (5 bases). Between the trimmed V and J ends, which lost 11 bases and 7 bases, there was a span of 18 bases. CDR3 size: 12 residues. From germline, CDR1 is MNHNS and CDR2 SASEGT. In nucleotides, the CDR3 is TGTGCCTCAGGGCAGGTGTCTGGGGAGCAGTACTTC. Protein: CASGQVSGEQYF.

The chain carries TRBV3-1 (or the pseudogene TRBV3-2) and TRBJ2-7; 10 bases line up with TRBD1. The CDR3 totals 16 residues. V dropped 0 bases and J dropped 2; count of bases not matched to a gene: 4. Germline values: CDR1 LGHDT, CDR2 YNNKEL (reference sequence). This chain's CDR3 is CASSQDFGQGAYEQYF. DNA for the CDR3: TGTGCCAGCAGCCAAGATTTCGGACAGGGGGCCTACGAGCAGTACTTC.

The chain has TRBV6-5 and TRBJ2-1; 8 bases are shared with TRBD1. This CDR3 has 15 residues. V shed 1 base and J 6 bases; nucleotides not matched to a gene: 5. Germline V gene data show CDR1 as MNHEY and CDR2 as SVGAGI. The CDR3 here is CASSYLYGTGNEQFF. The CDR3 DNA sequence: TGTGCCAGCAGTTACTTATACGGGACAGGCAATGAGCAGTTCTTC.

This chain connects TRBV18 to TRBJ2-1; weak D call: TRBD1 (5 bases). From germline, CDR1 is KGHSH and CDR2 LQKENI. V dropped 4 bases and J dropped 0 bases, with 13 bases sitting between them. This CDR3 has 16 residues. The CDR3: CASSRTADTSYNEQFF. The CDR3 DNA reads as TGTGCCAGCTCACGGACGGCGGACACCTCCTACAATGAGCAGTTCTTC.

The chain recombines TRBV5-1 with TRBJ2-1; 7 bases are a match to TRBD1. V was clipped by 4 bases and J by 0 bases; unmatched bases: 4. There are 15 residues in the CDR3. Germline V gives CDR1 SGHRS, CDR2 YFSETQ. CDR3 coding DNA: TGCGCCAGCAGCATCCGGGACAGCTCCTACAATGAGCAGTTCTTC. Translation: CASSIRDSSYNEQFF.

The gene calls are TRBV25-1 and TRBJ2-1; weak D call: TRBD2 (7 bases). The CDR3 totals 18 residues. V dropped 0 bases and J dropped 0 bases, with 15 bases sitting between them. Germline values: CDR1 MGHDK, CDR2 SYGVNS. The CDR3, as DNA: TGTGCCAGCAGTGAATATCTGGGGGGGCGTTTCTCCTACAATGAGCAGTTCTTC. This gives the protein CASSEYLGGRFSYNEQFF.

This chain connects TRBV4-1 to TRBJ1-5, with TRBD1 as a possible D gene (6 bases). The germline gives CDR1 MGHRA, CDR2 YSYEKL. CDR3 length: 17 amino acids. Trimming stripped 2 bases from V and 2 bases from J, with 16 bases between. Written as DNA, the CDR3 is TGCGCCAGCAGCCAACCACAGGGTGGATTCGGCAATCAGCCCCAGCATTTT. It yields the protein CASSQPQGGFGNQPQHF.

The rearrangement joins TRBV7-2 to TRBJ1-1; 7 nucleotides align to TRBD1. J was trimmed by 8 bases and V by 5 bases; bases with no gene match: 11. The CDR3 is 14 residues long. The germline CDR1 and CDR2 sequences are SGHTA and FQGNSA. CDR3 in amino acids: CASSRIKQGLEAFF. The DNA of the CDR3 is TGTGCCAGCAGCCGTATAAAACAGGGGTTAGAAGCTTTCTTT.

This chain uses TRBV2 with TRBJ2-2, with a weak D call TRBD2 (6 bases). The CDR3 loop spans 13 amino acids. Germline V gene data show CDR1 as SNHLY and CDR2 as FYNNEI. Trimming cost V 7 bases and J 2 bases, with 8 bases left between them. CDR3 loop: CASMRDNTGELFF. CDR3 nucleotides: TGTGCCAGCATGCGGGATAACACCGGGGAGCTGTTTTTT.

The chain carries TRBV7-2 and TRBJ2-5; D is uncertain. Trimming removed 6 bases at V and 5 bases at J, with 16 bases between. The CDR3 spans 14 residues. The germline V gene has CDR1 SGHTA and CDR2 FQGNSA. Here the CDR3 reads CASSPPVVGETQYF. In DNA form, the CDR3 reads TGTGCCAGCAGTCCCCCCGTGGTTGGCGAGACCCAGTACTTC. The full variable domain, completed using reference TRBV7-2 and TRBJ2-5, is GAGVSQSPSNKVTEKGKDVELRCDPISGHTALYWYRQSLGQGLEFLIYFQGNSAPDKSGLPSDRFSAERTGGSVSTLTIQRTQQEDSAVYLCASSPPVVGETQYFGPGTRLLVL.

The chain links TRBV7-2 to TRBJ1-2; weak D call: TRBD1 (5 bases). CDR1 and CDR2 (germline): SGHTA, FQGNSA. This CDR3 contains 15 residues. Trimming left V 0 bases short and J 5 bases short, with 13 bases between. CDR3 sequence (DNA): TGTGCCAGCAGCTTAGCGCGGGACGGCCCTTATGGCTACACCTTC. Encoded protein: CASSLARDGPYGYTF.

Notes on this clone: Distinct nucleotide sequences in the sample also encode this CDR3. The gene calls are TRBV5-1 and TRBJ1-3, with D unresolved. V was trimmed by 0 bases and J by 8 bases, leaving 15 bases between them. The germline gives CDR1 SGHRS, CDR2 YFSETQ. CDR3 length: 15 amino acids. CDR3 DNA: TGCGCCAGCAGCTTGGCCTCGGAGGGCGTGGACACCATATATTTT. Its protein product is CASSLASEGVDTIYF.

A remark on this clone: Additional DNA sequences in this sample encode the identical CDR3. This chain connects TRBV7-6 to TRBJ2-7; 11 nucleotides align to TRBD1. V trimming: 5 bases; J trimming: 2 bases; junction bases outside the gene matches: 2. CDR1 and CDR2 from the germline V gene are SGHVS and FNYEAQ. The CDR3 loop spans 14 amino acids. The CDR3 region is CASSMDRGPYEQYF. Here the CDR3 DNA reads TGTGCCAGCAGCATGGACAGGGGGCCCTACGAGCAGTACTTC.

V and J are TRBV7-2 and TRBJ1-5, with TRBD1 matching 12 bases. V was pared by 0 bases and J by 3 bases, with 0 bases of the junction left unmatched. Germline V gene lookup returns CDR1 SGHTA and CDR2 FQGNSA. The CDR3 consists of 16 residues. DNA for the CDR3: TGTGCCAGCAGCTTAGCGGGACAGGGGGCCAATCAGCCCCAGCATTTT. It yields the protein CASSLAGQGANQPQHF.

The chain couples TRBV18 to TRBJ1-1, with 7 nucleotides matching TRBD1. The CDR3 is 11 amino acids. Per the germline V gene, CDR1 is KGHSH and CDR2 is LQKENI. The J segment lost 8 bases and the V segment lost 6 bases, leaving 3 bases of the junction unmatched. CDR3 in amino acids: CASSPDREAFF. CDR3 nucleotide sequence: TGTGCCAGCTCTCCGGACAGGGAAGCTTTCTTT.

The CDR3 DNA reads TGCGCCAGCAGCTTCCGGACTGGAGATGGTTCACCCCTCCACTTT. Residues: CASSFRTGDGSPLHF. This chain connects TRBV5-1 to TRBJ1-6, with D unresolved. The CDR3 is 15 amino acids. V was trimmed by 2 bases and J by 9 bases, leaving 15 bases between them. The germline gives CDR1 SGHRS, CDR2 YFSETQ.

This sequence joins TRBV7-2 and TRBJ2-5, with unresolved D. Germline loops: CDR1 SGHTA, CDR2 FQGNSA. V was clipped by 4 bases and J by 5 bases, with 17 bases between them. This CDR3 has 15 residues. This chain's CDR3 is CASSSGALSRETQYF. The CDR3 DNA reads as TGTGCCAGCAGCTCGGGTGCGCTATCACGGGAGACCCAGTACTTC.

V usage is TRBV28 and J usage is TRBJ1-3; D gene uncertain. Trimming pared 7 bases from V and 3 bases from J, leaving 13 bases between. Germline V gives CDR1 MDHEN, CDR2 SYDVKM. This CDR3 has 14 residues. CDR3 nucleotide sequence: TGTGCCAGCATAAGGAGCGGAGGTGGAAACACCATATATTTT. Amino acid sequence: CASIRSGGGNTIYF.

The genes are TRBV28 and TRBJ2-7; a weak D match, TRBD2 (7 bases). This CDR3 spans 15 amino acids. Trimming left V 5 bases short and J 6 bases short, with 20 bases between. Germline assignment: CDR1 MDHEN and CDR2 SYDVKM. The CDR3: CASSLLGGGTFEQYF. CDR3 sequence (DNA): TGTGCCAGCAGTCTTCTAGGGGGGGGGACATTCGAGCAGTACTTC.

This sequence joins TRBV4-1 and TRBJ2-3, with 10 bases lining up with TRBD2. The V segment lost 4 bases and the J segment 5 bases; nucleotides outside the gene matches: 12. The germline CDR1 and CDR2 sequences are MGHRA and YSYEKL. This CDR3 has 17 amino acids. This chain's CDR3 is CASSLRASGGLQDTQYF. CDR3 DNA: TGCGCCAGCAGCCTGAGGGCTAGCGGGGGCCTTCAAGATACGCAGTATTTT.

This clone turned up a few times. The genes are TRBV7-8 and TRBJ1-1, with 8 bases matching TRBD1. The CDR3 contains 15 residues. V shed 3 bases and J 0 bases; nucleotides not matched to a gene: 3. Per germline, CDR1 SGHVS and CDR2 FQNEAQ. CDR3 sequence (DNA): TGTGCCAGCAGCTTCCGGGACAGGTTGAACACTGAAGCTTTCTTT. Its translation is CASSFRDRLNTEAFF.